Each of the 25 T cell receptor beta chains below was sequenced from the same sample in a study of shared clonotypes between healthy human individuals. Assay: immunoSEQ multiplex PCR; the TCRdb copy retains only in-frame clones and omits some. Among around 440,000 clones listed, approximately 80% were seen once. Material for sequencing was PBMCs. The receptors derive from a woman between 40 and 55 years old in good health. Some clones in this sample may be carry-over from other donors' samples.

The chain combines TRBV9 with TRBJ2-3; 7 bases map to TRBD2. V shed 1 base, J shed 1 base, and the junction held 6 bases outside the gene matches. CDR1 and CDR2 (germline): SGDLS, YYNGEE. The CDR3 extends over 16 amino acids. The CDR3 spells CASSVSLADRTDTQYF. Here the CDR3 DNA reads TGTGCCAGCAGCGTATCCCTAGCGGATCGCACAGATACGCAGTATTTT.

This chain links TRBV20-1 with TRBJ2-7; D is uncertain. The V and J ends lost 3 bases and 3 bases respectively, with 6 bases between them. The germline V gene encodes CDR1 DFQATT and CDR2 SNEGSKA (reference sequence). The CDR3 extends over 11 amino acids. The CDR3 sequence is CSARSLYEQYF. The CDR3 DNA reads TGCAGTGCTAGGTCGCTCTACGAGCAGTACTTC.

The sample holds a few counts of this clone. This chain connects TRBV28 to TRBJ1-2, with 8 positions matching TRBD1. After removal of 4 bases from V and 8 bases from J, the junction contained 9 bases not matched to a gene. The CDR3 sequence is 14 residues long. CDR1 and CDR2 from the germline V gene are MDHEN and SYDVKM. The CDR3 spells CASSSYRGAGGYTF. Here the CDR3 DNA reads TGTGCCAGCAGTTCCTACAGGGGGGCGGGCGGCTACACCTTC.

The chain couples TRBV5-6 to TRBJ2-1, with TRBD2 matching over 11 bases. The CDR3 loop spans 17 amino acids. V was clipped by 0 bases and J by 1 base; unmatched bases: 3. Per germline, CDR1 SGHDT and CDR2 YYEEEE. CDR3 amino acids: CASSLVRLAGSYNEQFF. The CDR3 DNA reads as TGTGCCAGCAGCTTGGTTCGACTAGCGGGATCCTACAATGAGCAGTTCTTC.

The rearrangement links TRBV28 to TRBJ1-2, with D hard to call. The CDR3 covers 15 residues. The V end lost 5 bases, the J end lost 4 bases, and 17 bases lay between the germline ends. The V gene's germline CDR1 is MDHEN and CDR2 SYDVKM. The CDR3 region is CASSNNRGSTYGYTF. In DNA, the CDR3 is TGTGCCAGCAGTAACAACAGAGGCTCTACCTATGGCTACACCTTC.

To note about this clone: A read error is the likely source, as a far larger clone sits one nucleotide away. This rearrangement joins TRBV30 to TRBJ2-5; TRBD2 aligns across 8 bases. Trimming cost V 8 bases and J 9 bases; bases outside gene matches: 14. This CDR3 has 13 amino acids. Germline V lookup: CDR1 GTSNPN, CDR2 SVGIG (reference sequence). Here the CDR3 DNA reads TGTGCCGGAAGTAGGACTAGCTGGATAGCCCAGTACTTC. Encoded protein: CAGSRTSWIAQYF. The full variable domain, with the rest looked up from reference TRBV30 and TRBJ2-5, is SQTIHQWPATLVQPVGSPLSLECTVEGTSNPNLYWYRQAAGRGLQLLFYSVGIGQISSEVPQNLSASRPQDRQFILSSKKLLLSDSGFYLCAGSRTSWIAQYFGPGTRLLVL.

This clone was detected a few times. The chain joins TRBV7-3 to TRBJ2-2; no clear D. Looked up from germline, CDR1 is SGHTA and CDR2 is FQGTGA. The ends were cut back, 5 bases at V and 2 bases at J, with 9 bases in the middle. The CDR3 is made up of 14 amino acids. CDR3: CASSTYPNTGELFF. For the CDR3, the DNA is TGTGCCAGCAGCACCTACCCCAACACCGGGGAGCTGTTTTTT.

The J gene is TRBJ2-6, the V gene TRBV27; D gene ambiguous. V was cut by 2 bases and J by 3 bases, with 8 bases left in between. CDR1 and CDR2 (germline): MNHEY, SMNVEV (reference sequence). This CDR3 is 15 amino acids long. CDR3 DNA sequence: TGTGCCAGCAGTTTAGGACCCCTTGGGGCCAACGTCCTGACTTTC. Its translation: CASSLGPLGANVLTF.

The V gene is TRBV9, the J gene TRBJ2-1, with 9 nucleotides matching TRBD2. V lost 0 bases, J lost 6 bases, and 4 bases stayed unmatched. This CDR3 contains 15 residues. Germline lookup yields CDR1 SGDLS and CDR2 YYNGEE. In DNA form, the CDR3 reads TGTGCCAGCAGCGTAGTAGCGGGAGCGGGCAATGAGCAGTTCTTC. Translation: CASSVVAGAGNEQFF.

Only a few counts were recorded for this clone. This chain joins TRBV19 and TRBJ1-4; D is unresolved. Germline CDR1 and CDR2: LNHDA and SQIVND (reference sequence). The CDR3 has 13 residues. V was clipped by 7 bases and J by 8 bases, with 14 bases between them. This CDR3 is CASIRADGEKLFF. DNA of the CDR3: TGTGCCAGTATCCGGGCCGACGGAGAAAAACTGTTTTTT.

This clone appeared a few times. The chain employs TRBV5-5 and TRBJ2-7, with 7 positions matching TRBD2. The CDR3 is 14 residues long. Germline loops: CDR1 SGHKS, CDR2 YYEKEE (reference sequence). Unmatched junction bases numbered 6, after V lost 4 bases and J lost 2 bases. The CDR3 DNA follows: TGTGCCAGCAGCCCTTCTAGCGGAGCCTACGAGCAGTACTTC. Translation: CASSPSSGAYEQYF.

J is TRBJ2-2 and V is TRBV28; D not resolved. The CDR3 consists of 15 residues. The germline gives CDR1 MDHEN, CDR2 SYDVKM. Trimming stripped 5 bases from V and 3 bases from J, with 13 bases between. Written as DNA, the CDR3 is TGTGCCAGCAGTCCCCCGGGCTTATACACCGGGGAGCTGTTTTTT. Its protein product is CASSPPGLYTGELFF.

The chain employs TRBV29-1 and TRBJ2-7; 8 nucleotides agree with TRBD1. V dropped 5 bases and J dropped 1; count of bases not matched to a gene: 10. CDR1 is SQVTM, CDR2 ANQGSEA, per germline. This CDR3 has 15 amino acids. Here the CDR3 DNA reads TGCAGCGTTACTACTTCCGGGACAGGATCCTACGAGCAGTACTTC. Its translation: CSVTTSGTGSYEQYF.

This clone appeared once. The chain carries TRBV5-4 and TRBJ2-3; 7 bases are a match to TRBD2. Trimming at V came to 2 bases and at J to 2 bases, leaving 5 bases not matched to a gene. The CDR3 spans 15 residues. Per germline, CDR1 SGHNT and CDR2 YYREEE (reference sequence). The CDR3 region is CASSFETSITDTQYF. Here the CDR3 DNA reads TGTGCCAGCAGCTTCGAGACTAGCATCACAGATACGCAGTATTTT.

This clone has a single count. The chain carries TRBV2 and TRBJ2-1; maybe TRBD1 (5 bases). The CDR3 sequence is 15 residues long. CDR1 is SNHLY, CDR2 FYNNEI, per germline. The V end was cut by 7 bases, the J end by 0 bases, with 13 bases between. DNA of the CDR3: TGTGCCAGCACCCTAGGGGCGGCCTCCTACAATGAGCAGTTCTTC. This codes for CASTLGAASYNEQFF.

CDR3 in amino acids: CASSLFSSAETQYF. Here the CDR3 DNA reads TGTGCCAGCAGTTTATTTTCTAGCGCGGAGACCCAGTACTTC. The chain joins TRBV27 to TRBJ2-5; possible D gene TRBD2, 6 bases. CDR1 is MNHEY and CDR2 is SMNVEV in the germline V gene (reference sequence). Trimming stripped 1 base from V and 5 bases from J, with 11 bases between. The CDR3 extends over 14 amino acids.

This clone was found many times. The chain is built from TRBV7-9 and TRBJ2-7; D possibly uses TRBD1 or TRBD2 (5 bases each). The CDR3 runs 15 residues. In germline, CDR1 is SEHNR, CDR2 FQNEAQ (reference sequence). Trimming left V 2 bases short and J 0 bases short, with 11 bases between. CDR3 in DNA: TGTGCCAGCAGCTTATCTGGGGGATTCTCCTACGAGCAGTACTTC. Amino acid sequence: CASSLSGGFSYEQYF.

This clone was seen just once. This CDR3 fails to terminate in the conserved phenylalanine or tryptophan, so it likely reflects a read error. The CDR3 loop reads CASSFLRYPPYEQYL. The CDR3 coding sequence is TGTGCCAGCAGTTTCCTCCGCTACCCACCCTACGAGCAGTACCTC. The J gene is TRBJ2-7, the V gene TRBV7-8; D is unclear. Germline CDR1 is SGHVS and CDR2 is FQNEAQ. This CDR3 has 15 amino acids. V lost 6 bases and J 2 bases, leaving 17 bases between the germline ends.

The rearrangement joins TRBV7-9 to TRBJ2-2; 7 positions agree with TRBD1. Germline values: CDR1 SEHNR, CDR2 FQNEAQ (reference sequence). J was trimmed by 5 bases and V by 3 bases; bases with no gene match: 0. The CDR3 length is 13 residues. This chain's CDR3 is CASSFRGTGELFF. CDR3 coding DNA: TGTGCCAGCAGCTTCAGGGGGACCGGGGAGCTGTTTTTT.

V gene TRBV6-1 combines with J gene TRBJ2-7; TRBD1 matches at 9 bases. Germline trimming cut 4 bases from V and 12 bases from J; bases unmatched to any gene: 10. Germline CDR1 reads MNHNS; CDR2 reads SASEGT. This CDR3 is 13 amino acids long. The CDR3 protein is CASSGSGTGIWYF. The CDR3 DNA is TGTGCCAGCAGTGGCTCCGGGACAGGGATTTGGTACTTC.

The V and J genes are TRBV7-2 and TRBJ2-3; D is possibly TRBD2 (5 bases). This CDR3 spans 14 amino acids. The ends were cut back, 2 bases at V and 7 bases at J, with 13 bases in the middle. Germline lookup yields CDR1 SGHTA and CDR2 FQGNSA. The CDR3 reads CASSLRGEGNTQYF. The DNA for the CDR3 is TGTGCCAGCAGCTTACGGGGAGAGGGAAATACGCAGTATTTT.

The rearrangement joins TRBV5-4 to TRBJ2-2, with TRBD2 identical over 8 bases. The germline CDR1 and CDR2 sequences are SGHNT and YYREEE (reference sequence). The V segment lost 4 bases and the J segment 7 bases; nucleotides outside the gene matches: 6. This CDR3 region has 14 residues. CDR3 nucleotides: TGTGCCAGCAGCCCGGGAGGGCCTCTCGGGGAGCTGTTTTTT. Its protein product is CASSPGGPLGELFF.

This chain links TRBV19 with TRBJ2-5; D is unresolved. Germline CDR1 is LNHDA and CDR2 is SQIVND (reference sequence). The germline V and J ends were trimmed by 5 bases and 0 bases, with 7 bases remaining between them. The CDR3 totals 13 residues. The CDR3 coding sequence is TGTGCCAGTAGTTTGACGGACCAAGAGACCCAGTACTTC. It specifies CASSLTDQETQYF.

The J gene is TRBJ1-1, the V gene TRBV5-6; the match to TRBD1 covers 7 bases. CDR3 size: 14 residues. Looked up from germline, CDR1 is SGHDT and CDR2 is YYEEEE. The junction had 8 bases not matched to a gene; V was cut back by 2 bases and J by 7 bases. CDR3 protein: CASSFDRARGEAFF. The CDR3 region has the DNA TGTGCCAGCAGCTTTGACAGGGCGCGCGGTGAAGCTTTCTTT.

Worth noting for this clone: This may stem from a read error, because a much larger clone lies one nucleotide away. The same CDR3 can be traced to other DNA sequences in this sample. The J gene is TRBJ2-2, the V gene TRBV28; 11 bases fit TRBD2. Per the germline V gene, CDR1 is MDHEN and CDR2 is SYDVKM. This CDR3 has 16 amino acids. V shed 6 bases, J shed 3 bases, and the junction held 6 bases outside the gene matches. CDR3 region: CASRTGTSGYTGELFF. The CDR3 nucleotides are TGTGCCAGCAGGACCGGGACTAGCGGATACACCGGGGAGCTGTTTTTT.